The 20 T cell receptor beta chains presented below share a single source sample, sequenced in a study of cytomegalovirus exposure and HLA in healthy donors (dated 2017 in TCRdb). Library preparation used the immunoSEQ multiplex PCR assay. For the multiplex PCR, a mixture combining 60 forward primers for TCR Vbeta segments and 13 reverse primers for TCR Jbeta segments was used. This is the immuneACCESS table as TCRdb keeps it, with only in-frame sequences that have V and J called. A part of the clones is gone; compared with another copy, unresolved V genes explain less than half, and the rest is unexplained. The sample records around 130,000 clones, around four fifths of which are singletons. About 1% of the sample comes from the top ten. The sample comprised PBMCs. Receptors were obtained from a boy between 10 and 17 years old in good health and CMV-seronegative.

Here the CDR3 reads CASSLGLGTGQFF. CDR3 DNA: TGCGCCAGCAGCTTGGGCCTCGGGACAGGGCAGTTCTTC. The chain is built from TRBV5-1 and TRBJ2-1, with TRBD1 matching 8 bases. CDR1 is SGHRS and CDR2 is YFSETQ in the germline V gene. The CDR3 totals 13 residues. Trimming removed 0 bases from V and 12 bases from J; junction bases left unmatched: 5. Together with reference TRBV5-1 and TRBJ2-1, the CDR3 gives the full variable domain: KAGVTQTPRYLIKTRGQQVTLSCSPISGHRSVSWYQQTPGQGLQFLFEYFSETQRNKGNFPGRFSGRQFSNSRSEMNVSTLELGDSALYLCASSLGLGTGQFFGPGTRLTVL.

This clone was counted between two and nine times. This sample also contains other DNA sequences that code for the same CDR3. Here the CDR3 reads CASSFGQGAREQYF. As DNA, the CDR3 is TGTGCCAGCAGCTTTGGACAGGGGGCGAGGGAGCAGTACTTC. J is TRBJ2-7 and V is TRBV7-2, with TRBD1 matching over 11 bases. CDR3 size: 14 residues. Germline V gene lookup returns CDR1 SGHTA and CDR2 FQGNSA. V lost 3 bases to trimming and J lost 7 bases; unmatched junction nucleotides: 5.

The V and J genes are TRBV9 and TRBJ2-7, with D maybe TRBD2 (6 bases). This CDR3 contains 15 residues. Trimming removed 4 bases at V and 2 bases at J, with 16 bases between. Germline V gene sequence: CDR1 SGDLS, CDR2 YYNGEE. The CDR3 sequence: CASSPRTGVPYEQYF. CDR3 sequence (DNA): TGTGCCAGCAGCCCCCGAACGGGAGTGCCCTACGAGCAGTACTTC. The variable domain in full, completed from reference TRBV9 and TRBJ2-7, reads DSGVTQTPKHLITATGQRVTLRCSPRSGDLSVYWYQQSLDQGLQFLIQYYNGEERAKGNILERFSAQQFPDLHSELNLSSLELGDSALYFCASSPRTGVPYEQYFGPGTRLTVT.

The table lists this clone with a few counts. The DNA of the CDR3 is TGCGCCAGCAGCCATAACTTGTGGGACAGTAAAGAACCCCAGCATTTT. It codes for CASSHNLWDSKEPQHF. The genes are TRBV4-1 and TRBJ1-5; 7 bases map to TRBD1. J lost 10 bases, V lost 3 bases, and 15 bases had no gene match. The CDR3 contains 16 residues. Germline loops: CDR1 MGHRA, CDR2 YSYEKL.

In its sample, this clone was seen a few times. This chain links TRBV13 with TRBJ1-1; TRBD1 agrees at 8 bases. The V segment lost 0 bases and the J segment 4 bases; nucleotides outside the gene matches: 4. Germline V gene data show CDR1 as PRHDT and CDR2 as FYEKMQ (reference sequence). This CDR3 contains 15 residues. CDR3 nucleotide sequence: TGTGCCAGCAGCTTAGGGGCGGGGACAGGCACTGAAGCTTTCTTT. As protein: CASSLGAGTGTEAFF.

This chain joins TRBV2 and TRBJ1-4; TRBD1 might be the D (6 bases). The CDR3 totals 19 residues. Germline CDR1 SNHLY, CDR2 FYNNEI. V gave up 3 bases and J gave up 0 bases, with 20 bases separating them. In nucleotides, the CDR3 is TGTGCCAGCAGTGAGTCTTACGCAGGGGAGGGGGCAACTAATGAAAAACTGTTTTTT. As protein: CASSESYAGEGATNEKLFF.

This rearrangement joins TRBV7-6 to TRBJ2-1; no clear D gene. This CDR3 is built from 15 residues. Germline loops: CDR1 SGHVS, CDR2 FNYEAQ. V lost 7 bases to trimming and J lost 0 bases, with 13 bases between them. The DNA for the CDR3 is TGTGCCAGCACCGAGAGGTTCAGCTCCTACAATGAGCAGTTCTTC. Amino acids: CASTERFSSYNEQFF.

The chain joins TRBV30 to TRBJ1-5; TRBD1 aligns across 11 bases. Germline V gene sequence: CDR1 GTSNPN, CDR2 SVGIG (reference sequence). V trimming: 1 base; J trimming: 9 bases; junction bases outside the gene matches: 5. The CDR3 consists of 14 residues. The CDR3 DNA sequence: TGTGCCTGGAGTGCCGGGACAGGGGGGTGGCCCCAGCATTTT. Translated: CAWSAGTGGWPQHF.

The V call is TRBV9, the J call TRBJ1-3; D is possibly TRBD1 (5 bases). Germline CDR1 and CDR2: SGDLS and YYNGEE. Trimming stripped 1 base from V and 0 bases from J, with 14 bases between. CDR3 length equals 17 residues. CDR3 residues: CASSVTGVPDSGNTIYF. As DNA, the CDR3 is TGTGCCAGCAGCGTAACGGGGGTCCCCGACTCTGGAAACACCATATATTTT.

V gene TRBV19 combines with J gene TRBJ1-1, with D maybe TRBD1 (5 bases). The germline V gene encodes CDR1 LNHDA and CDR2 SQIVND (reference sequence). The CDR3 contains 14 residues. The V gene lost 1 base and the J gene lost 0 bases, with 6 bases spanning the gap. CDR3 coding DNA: TGTGCCAGTAGTATAGGGGGCGTGAACACTGAAGCTTTCTTT. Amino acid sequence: CASSIGGVNTEAFF.

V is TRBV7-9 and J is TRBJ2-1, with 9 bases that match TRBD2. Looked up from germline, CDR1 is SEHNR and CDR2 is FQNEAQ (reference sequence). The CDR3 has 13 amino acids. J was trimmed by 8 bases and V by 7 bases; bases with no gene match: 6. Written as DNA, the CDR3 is TGTGCCAGCACCCTGACTAGCGGCGATGAGCAGTTCTTC. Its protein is CASTLTSGDEQFF.

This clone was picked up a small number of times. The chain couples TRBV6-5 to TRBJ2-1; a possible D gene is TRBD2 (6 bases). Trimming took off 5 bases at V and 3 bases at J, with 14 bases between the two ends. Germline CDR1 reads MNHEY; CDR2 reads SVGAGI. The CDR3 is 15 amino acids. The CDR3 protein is CASSQRVAGYNEQFF. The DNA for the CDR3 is TGTGCCAGCAGTCAGCGGGTGGCGGGCTACAATGAGCAGTTCTTC.

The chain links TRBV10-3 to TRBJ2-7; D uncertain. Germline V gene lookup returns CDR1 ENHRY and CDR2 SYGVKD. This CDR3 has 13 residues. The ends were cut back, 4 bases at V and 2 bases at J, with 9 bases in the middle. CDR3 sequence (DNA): TGTGCCATCAGTGCTACAGAAACCTACGAGCAGTACTTC. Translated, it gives CAISATETYEQYF.

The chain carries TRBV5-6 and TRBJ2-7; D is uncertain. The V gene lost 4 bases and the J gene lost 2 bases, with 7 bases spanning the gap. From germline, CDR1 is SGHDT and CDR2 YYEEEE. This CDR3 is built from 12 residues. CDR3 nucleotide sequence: TGTGCCAGCAGCCTGAGAACCTACGAGCAGTACTTC. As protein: CASSLRTYEQYF.

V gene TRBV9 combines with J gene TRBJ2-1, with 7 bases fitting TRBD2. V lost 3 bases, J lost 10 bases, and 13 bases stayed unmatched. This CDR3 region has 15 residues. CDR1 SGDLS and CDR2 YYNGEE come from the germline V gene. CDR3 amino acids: CASSAPGLTEYEQFF. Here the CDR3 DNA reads TGTGCCAGCAGCGCACCGGGACTAACAGAATACGAGCAGTTCTTC. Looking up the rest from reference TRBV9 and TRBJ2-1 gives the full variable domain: DSGVTQTPKHLITATGQRVTLRCSPRSGDLSVYWYQQSLDQGLQFLIQYYNGEERAKGNILERFSAQQFPDLHSELNLSSLELGDSALYFCASSAPGLTEYEQFFGPGTRLTVL.

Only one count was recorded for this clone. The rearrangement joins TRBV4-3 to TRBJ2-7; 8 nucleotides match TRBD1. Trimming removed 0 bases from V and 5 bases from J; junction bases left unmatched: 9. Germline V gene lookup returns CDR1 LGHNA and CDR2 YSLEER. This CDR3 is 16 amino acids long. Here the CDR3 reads CASSQDRGRGLNEQYF. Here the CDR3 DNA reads TGCGCCAGCAGCCAAGATCGAGGCAGGGGGCTCAACGAGCAGTACTTC.

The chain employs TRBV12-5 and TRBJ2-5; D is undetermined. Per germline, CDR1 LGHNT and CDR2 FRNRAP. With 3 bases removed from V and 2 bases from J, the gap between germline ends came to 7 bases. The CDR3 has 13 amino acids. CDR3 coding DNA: TGTGCTAGTGGTTTAAGCCCTCAAGAGACCCAGTACTTC. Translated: CASGLSPQETQYF. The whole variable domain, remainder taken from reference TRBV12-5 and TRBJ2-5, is DARVTQTPRHKVTEMGQEVTMRCQPILGHNTVFWYRQTMMQGLELLAYFRNRAPLDDSGMPKDRFSAEMPDATLATLKIQPSEPRDSAVYFCASGLSPQETQYFGPGTRLLVL.

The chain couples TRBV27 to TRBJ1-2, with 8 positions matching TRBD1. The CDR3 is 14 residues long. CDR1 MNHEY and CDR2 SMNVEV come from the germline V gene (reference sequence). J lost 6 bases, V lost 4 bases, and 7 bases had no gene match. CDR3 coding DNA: TGTGCCAGCAGTTCCACAGGGGGGATGAATGGCTACACCTTC. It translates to CASSSTGGMNGYTF.

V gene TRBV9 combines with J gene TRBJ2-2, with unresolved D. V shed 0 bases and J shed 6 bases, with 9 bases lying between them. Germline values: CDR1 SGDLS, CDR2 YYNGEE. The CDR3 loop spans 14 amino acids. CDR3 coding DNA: TGTGCCAGCAGCGTAGACCTAGGCCCCGGGGAGCTGTTTTTT. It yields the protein CASSVDLGPGELFF.

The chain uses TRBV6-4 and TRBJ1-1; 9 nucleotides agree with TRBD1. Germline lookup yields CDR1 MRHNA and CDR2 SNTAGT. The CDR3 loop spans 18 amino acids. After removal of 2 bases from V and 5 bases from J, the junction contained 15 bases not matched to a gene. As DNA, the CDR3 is TGTGCCAGCAGTGACCGCTATTTGGACAGGGGACGGGGAACTGAAGCTTTCTTT. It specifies CASSDRYLDRGRGTEAFF.